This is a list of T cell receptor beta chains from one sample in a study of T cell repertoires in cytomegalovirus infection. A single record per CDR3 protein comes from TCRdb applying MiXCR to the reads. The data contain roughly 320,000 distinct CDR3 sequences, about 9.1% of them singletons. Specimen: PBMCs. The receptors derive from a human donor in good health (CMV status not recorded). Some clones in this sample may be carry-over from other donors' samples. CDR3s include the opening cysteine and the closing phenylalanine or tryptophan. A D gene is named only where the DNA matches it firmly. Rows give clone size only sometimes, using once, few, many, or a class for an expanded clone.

CDR3 protein: CASSMIAPGSGNTIYF
CDR3 DNA: TGTGCCAGCAGTATGATTGCGCCCGGGTCCGGAAACACCATATATTTT
V gene: TRBV6-5
clone size: many
J gene: TRBJ1-3
D gene: -

CDR3 protein: CASSWVGESNQPQHF
CDR3 DNA: TGTGCCAGTAGTTGGGTGGGTGAGAGCAATCAGCCCCAGCATTTT
V gene: TRBV19
clone size: -
J gene: TRBJ1-5
D gene: -

CDR3 protein: CASSSGGSYNEQFF
CDR3 DNA: TGCGCCAGCAGTAGCGGGGGATCCTACAATGAGCAGTTCTTC
V gene: TRBV5-1
clone size: -
J gene: TRBJ2-1
D gene: TRBD2

CDR3 protein: CSAREGGGPYNEQFF
CDR3 DNA: TGCAGTGCTAGAGAGGGCGGGGGGCCTTACAATGAGCAGTTCTTC
V gene: TRBV20-1
clone size: -
J gene: TRBJ2-1
D gene: TRBD2

CDR3 protein: CASSRGGRKETQYF
CDR3 DNA: TGTGCCAGCAGTCGAGGGGGGCGCAAAGAGACCCAGTACTTC
V gene: TRBV6-6
clone size: many
J gene: TRBJ2-5
D gene: -

CDR3 protein: CASSLRTSGGLRETQYF
CDR3 DNA: TGTGCCAGCTCACTGCGGACTAGCGGGGGGCTGAGAGAGACCCAGTACTTC
V gene: TRBV18
clone size: -
J gene: TRBJ2-5
D gene: TRBD2

CDR3 protein: CASKNRGGVFTDTQYF
CDR3 DNA: TGTGCCAGTAAGAATAGGGGCGGGGTTTTCACAGATACGCAGTATTTT
V gene: TRBV19
clone size: few
J gene: TRBJ2-3
D gene: -

CDR3 protein: CASSPQIPDTQYF
CDR3 DNA: TGCGCCAGCAGCCCCCAGATTCCAGATACGCAGTATTTT
V gene: TRBV5-1
clone size: many
J gene: TRBJ2-3
D gene: -

CDR3 protein: CASSRGLWNTEAFF
CDR3 DNA: TGTGCCAGCAGCAGGGGGCTGTGGAACACTGAAGCTTTCTTT
V gene: TRBV2
clone size: many
J gene: TRBJ1-1
D gene: TRBD1

CDR3 protein: CASSLHHAAVRTYEQYF
CDR3 DNA: TGTGCCAGCAGCTTACACCACGCAGCGGTCCGAACCTACGAGCAGTACTTC
V gene: TRBV7-2
clone size: many
J gene: TRBJ2-7
D gene: -

CDR3 protein: CASSWTHQETQYF
CDR3 DNA: TGTGCCAGCAGCTGGACTCACCAAGAGACCCAGTACTTC
V gene: TRBV7-6
clone size: many
J gene: TRBJ2-5
D gene: -

CDR3 protein: CASREGGTGNTIYF
CDR3 DNA: TGTGCCAGCAGGGAAGGGGGCACTGGAAACACCATATATTTT
V gene: TRBV28
clone size: many
J gene: TRBJ1-3
D gene: TRBD1

CDR3 protein: CASSEGAWKQYF
CDR3 DNA: TGCGCCAGCAGTGAGGGGGCTTGGAAGCAGTACTTC
V gene: TRBV10-1
clone size: many
J gene: TRBJ2-7
D gene: -

CDR3 protein: CASTQGGFETQYF
CDR3 DNA: TGTGCCAGCACCCAGGGGGGTTTTGAGACCCAGTACTTC
V gene: TRBV7-2
clone size: many
J gene: TRBJ2-5
D gene: -

CDR3 protein: CSVENRVNTGELFF
CDR3 DNA: TGCAGCGTTGAAAACAGGGTTAACACCGGGGAGCTGTTTTTT
V gene: TRBV29-1
clone size: few
J gene: TRBJ2-2
D gene: -

CDR3 protein: CASRRLGGHRKGTGELFF
CDR3 DNA: TGTGCCAGCAGGCGCCTAGGGGGACACCGAAAAGGCACCGGGGAGCTGTTTTTT
V gene: TRBV2
clone size: many
J gene: TRBJ2-2
D gene: -

CDR3 protein: CASSLALAGGQEQYF
CDR3 DNA: TGCGCCAGCAGCTTGGCCCTAGCGGGGGGGCAGGAGCAGTACTTC
V gene: TRBV5-1
clone size: few
J gene: TRBJ2-5
D gene: TRBD2

CDR3 protein: CSVEDRRGHGYTF
CDR3 DNA: TGCAGCGTTGAAGATCGGCGGGGTCACGGCTACACCTTC
V gene: TRBV29-1
clone size: few
J gene: TRBJ1-2
D gene: -

CDR3 protein: CASSEQENNEQFF
CDR3 DNA: TGTGCCAGCAGTGAACAGGAGAACAATGAGCAGTTCTTC
V gene: TRBV6-1
clone size: many
J gene: TRBJ2-1
D gene: -

CDR3 protein: CASSSADRALYTF
CDR3 DNA: TGTGCCAGCAGCTCGGCCGACAGAGCCCTCTACACCTTC
V gene: TRBV7-2
clone size: many
J gene: TRBJ1-2
D gene: -

CDR3 protein: CSARDFRGRSYNEQFF
CDR3 DNA: TGCAGTGCTAGAGATTTCAGGGGTCGATCCTACAATGAGCAGTTCTTC
V gene: TRBV20-1
clone size: few
J gene: TRBJ2-1
D gene: -

CDR3 protein: CASRHGTDYYGYTF
CDR3 DNA: TGTGCCAGCAGACACGGGACAGACTACTATGGCTACACCTTC
V gene: TRBV5-4
clone size: few
J gene: TRBJ1-2
D gene: TRBD1

CDR3 protein: CASSRLTDTQYF
CDR3 DNA: TGTGCCAGCAGCCGTCTCACAGATACGCAGTATTTT
V gene: TRBV7-2
clone size: many
J gene: TRBJ2-3
D gene: -

CDR3 protein: CASSPKAGGPANTGELFF
CDR3 DNA: TGTGCCAGCTCACCAAAAGCGGGGGGCCCCGCGAACACCGGGGAGCTGTTTTTT
V gene: TRBV18
clone size: many
J gene: TRBJ2-2
D gene: TRBD2

CDR3 protein: CASSQQGLTNEKLFF
CDR3 DNA: TGTGCCAGTAGTCAACAGGGTTTAACTAATGAAAAACTGTTTTTT
V gene: TRBV19
clone size: many
J gene: TRBJ1-4
D gene: -

CDR3 protein: CASSRGTGVRSEAFF
CDR3 DNA: TGCGCCAGCAGCAGGGGGACAGGGGTTAGGTCGGAAGCTTTCTTT
V gene: TRBV5-1
clone size: many
J gene: TRBJ1-1
D gene: TRBD1

CDR3 protein: CASSHALSTDTQYF
CDR3 DNA: TGTGCCAGCAGCCATGCCTTGAGCACAGATACGCAGTATTTT
V gene: TRBV14
clone size: few
J gene: TRBJ2-3
D gene: -

CDR3 protein: CASSYLGTGGYEQYF
CDR3 DNA: TGTGCCAGCAGTTACCTTGGGACAGGGGGCTACGAGCAGTACTTC
V gene: TRBV6-2/TRBV6-3
clone size: many
J gene: TRBJ2-7
D gene: TRBD1

CDR3 protein: CASTNFPGLDNEQFF
CDR3 DNA: TGTGCCAGCACCAACTTCCCGGGACTAGACAATGAGCAGTTCTTC
V gene: TRBV6-1
clone size: many
J gene: TRBJ2-1
D gene: TRBD2

CDR3 protein: CASSRTGADNEQFF
CDR3 DNA: TGTGCCAGCAGCCGAACAGGGGCGGACAATGAGCAGTTCTTC
V gene: TRBV11-3
clone size: many
J gene: TRBJ2-1
D gene: TRBD1

CDR3 protein: CASRVGHLTYNEQFF
CDR3 DNA: TGTGCCAGCAGAGTAGGGCACCTCACCTACAATGAGCAGTTCTTC
V gene: TRBV2
clone size: -
J gene: TRBJ2-1
D gene: -

CDR3 protein: CASSLSLAGANTGELFF
CDR3 DNA: TGTGCCAGCAGTTTATCCCTAGCGGGGGCCAACACCGGGGAGCTGTTTTTT
V gene: TRBV27
clone size: many
J gene: TRBJ2-2
D gene: TRBD2

CDR3 protein: CSVSKGGETQYF
CDR3 DNA: TGCAGCGTTTCGAAAGGCGGGGAGACCCAGTACTTC
V gene: TRBV29-1
clone size: many
J gene: TRBJ2-5
D gene: -

CDR3 protein: CASSPTTITGGANVLTF
CDR3 DNA: TGCGCCAGCAGCCCCACGACCATCACAGGTGGGGCCAACGTCCTGACTTTC
V gene: TRBV5-1
clone size: few
J gene: TRBJ2-6
D gene: -

CDR3 protein: CAISDGQRPDGYTF
CDR3 DNA: TGTGCCATCAGTGACGGACAGAGACCCGATGGCTACACCTTC
V gene: TRBV10-3
clone size: many
J gene: TRBJ1-2
D gene: -

CDR3 protein: CASNPGGLAIDEQFF
CDR3 DNA: TGTGCCAGCAACCCCGGAGGCTTAGCCATCGATGAGCAGTTCTTC
V gene: TRBV6-2/TRBV6-3
clone size: many
J gene: TRBJ2-1
D gene: -

CDR3 protein: CASSPGRREQETQYF
CDR3 DNA: TGCGCCAGCAGCCCGGGGAGGCGGGAACAAGAGACCCAGTACTTC
V gene: TRBV5-1
clone size: many
J gene: TRBJ2-5
D gene: -

CDR3 protein: CASSLGQSNSPLHF
CDR3 DNA: TGTGCCAGCAGTTTGGGGCAGAGTAATTCACCCCTCCACTTT
V gene: TRBV12-3/TRBV12-4
clone size: many
J gene: TRBJ1-6
D gene: -

CDR3 protein: CASSGGRYNEQFF
CDR3 DNA: TGTGCCAGCTCTGGCGGGCGCTACAATGAGCAGTTCTTC
V gene: TRBV2
clone size: many
J gene: TRBJ2-1
D gene: -

CDR3 protein: CASSQDLTGPTEAFF
CDR3 DNA: TGTGCCAGCAGCCAAGACTTGACAGGGCCCACTGAAGCTTTCTTT
V gene: TRBV3-1
clone size: few
J gene: TRBJ1-1
D gene: TRBD1

CDR3 protein: CASSASTGAGTEAFF
CDR3 DNA: TGTGCCAGCAGCGCCTCGACAGGGGCTGGCACTGAAGCTTTCTTT
V gene: TRBV9
clone size: -
J gene: TRBJ1-1
D gene: TRBD1

CDR3 protein: CASSEGLAAYNEQFF
CDR3 DNA: TGTGCCAGCAGCGAGGGACTAGCGGCCTACAATGAGCAGTTCTTC
V gene: TRBV7-3
clone size: many
J gene: TRBJ2-1
D gene: TRBD2

CDR3 protein: CSARAAGGGADTEAFF
CDR3 DNA: TGCAGTGCTAGGGCCGCGGGGGGGGGAGCAGACACTGAAGCTTTCTTT
V gene: TRBV20-1
clone size: many
J gene: TRBJ1-1
D gene: -

CDR3 protein: CASSLERSWSEKLFF
CDR3 DNA: TGTGCCAGCAGTTTAGAAAGGAGTTGGAGTGAAAAACTGTTTTTT
V gene: TRBV12-3/TRBV12-4
clone size: -
J gene: TRBJ1-4
D gene: -

CDR3 protein: CASSSSRGGRAEQYF
CDR3 DNA: TGTGCCAGCAGCTCCTCCCGGGGGGGGAGAGCCGAGCAGTACTTC
V gene: TRBV7-2
clone size: many
J gene: TRBJ2-7
D gene: TRBD2

CDR3 protein: CASSYSSPGNQPQHF
CDR3 DNA: TGTGCCAGCAGTTACAGCTCACCTGGCAATCAGCCCCAGCATTTT
V gene: TRBV6-5
clone size: few
J gene: TRBJ1-5
D gene: -

CDR3 protein: CASSLDSGLTLSGANVLTF
CDR3 DNA: TGTGCCAGCAGCTTAGATTCGGGACTCACGCTCTCTGGGGCCAACGTCCTGACTTTC
V gene: TRBV11-2
clone size: -
J gene: TRBJ2-6
D gene: -

CDR3 protein: CASSLGSRTGEQYF
CDR3 DNA: TGTGCCAGCAGCTTAGGCTCTCGGACGGGCGAGCAGTACTTC
V gene: TRBV11-2
clone size: few
J gene: TRBJ2-7
D gene: -

CDR3 protein: CATSDDRGGETQYF
CDR3 DNA: TGTGCCACCAGCGACGACAGGGGCGGGGAGACCCAGTACTTC
V gene: TRBV15
clone size: few
J gene: TRBJ2-5
D gene: TRBD1

CDR3 protein: CASSQGHVVLSGANVLTF
CDR3 DNA: TGTGCCAGCAGTCAAGGACACGTAGTGCTCTCTGGGGCCAACGTCCTGACTTTC
V gene: TRBV7-9
clone size: many
J gene: TRBJ2-6
D gene: -

CDR3 protein: CSARVGAGGQFF
CDR3 DNA: TGCAGTGCTAGAGTAGGAGCGGGGGGGCAGTTCTTC
V gene: TRBV20-1
clone size: many
J gene: TRBJ2-1
D gene: TRBD2

CDR3 protein: CSARGGLAGYNEQFF
CDR3 DNA: TGCAGTGCTAGAGGGGGCCTAGCGGGCTACAATGAGCAGTTCTTC
V gene: TRBV20-1
clone size: few
J gene: TRBJ2-1
D gene: TRBD2

CDR3 protein: CASYKEGVNTEAFF
CDR3 DNA: TGTGCCAGCTATAAAGAGGGGGTTAACACTGAAGCTTTCTTT
V gene: TRBV6-5
clone size: few
J gene: TRBJ1-1
D gene: -

CDR3 protein: CASSPAAALGTEAFF
CDR3 DNA: TGTGCCAGCAGCCCCGCGGCCGCCCTGGGGACTGAAGCTTTCTTT
V gene: TRBV4-2
clone size: many
J gene: TRBJ1-1
D gene: -

CDR3 protein: CASSKTGGNQPQHF
CDR3 DNA: TGTGCCAGTAGTAAGACAGGGGGAAATCAGCCCCAGCATTTT
V gene: TRBV19
clone size: -
J gene: TRBJ1-5
D gene: TRBD1